A single sample is the source of the 4 T cell receptor beta chains below, sequenced in a study of identical twins' blood T cells. TCRdb itself ran the 5' RACE reads through MiXCR, one entry per CDR3 protein. The sample has roughly 340,000 distinct CDR3 sequences; over 25% are singletons. Material for sequencing was PBMCs. These TCRs come from a woman aged 18-49 years in good health.

This clonotype came up a few times. The chain is built from TRBV6-1 and TRBJ1-1; TRBD1 might be the D (5 bases). Germline CDR1 and CDR2: MNHNS and SASEGT. The CDR3 runs to 12 residues. Trimming left V 7 bases short and J 4 bases short, with 10 bases between. CDR3 coding DNA: TGTGCCAGCAAACGGGGGGGCACTGAAGCTTTCTTT. Protein: CASKRGGTEAFF.

This clonotype occurred once. V usage is TRBV9 and J usage is TRBJ2-5; tentatively, D is TRBD2 (6 bases). The length of the CDR3 is 14 residues. With 0 bases removed from V and 1 base from J, the gap between germline ends came to 7 bases. Germline lookup yields CDR1 SGDLS and CDR2 YYNGEE. CDR3 in DNA: TGTGCCAGCAGCGTAGAGACTAGCCAAGAGACCCAGTACTTC. Protein: CASSVETSQETQYF.

This clonotype was picked up a small number of times. The rearrangement joins TRBV20-1 to TRBJ1-2, with a tentative D call TRBD1 (6 bases). This CDR3 has 12 amino acids. Germline CDR1 reads DFQATT; CDR2 reads SNEGSKA (reference sequence). V was trimmed by 5 bases and J by 10 bases, leaving 17 bases between them. The CDR3 DNA is TGCAGTGCTCGATTTCGACAGGAATTCTACACCTTC. Amino acid sequence: CSARFRQEFYTF.

This clonotype appeared once. V and J are TRBV7-8 and TRBJ2-7; TRBD1 is a possible D gene (5 bases). V was trimmed by 3 bases and J by 6 bases, leaving 12 bases between them. The CDR3 sequence is 13 residues long. Germline V CDR1 and CDR2: SGHVS, FQNEAQ. CDR3 in DNA: TGTGCCAGCAGCTTCATTACAGGTTCCGAGCAGTACTTC. Translated: CASSFITGSEQYF.